A selection of T cell receptor beta chains follows, all from one sample in a study of cytomegalovirus exposure and HLA in healthy donors. Here immunoSEQ multiplex PCR was the method, and the copy in TCRdb shows in-frame clones only, minus some. This table holds roughly 140,000 clones, 75% to 80% found once. The source material was PBMCs. These receptors were obtained from a male donor in good health and CMV-seronegative. The CDR3 runs from the conserved cysteine through the conserved F or W.

j_gene	v_gene	len	CDR3aa
TRBJ2-3	TRBV25-1	13	CASRELSTDTQYF
TRBJ2-5	TRBV4-3	14	CASSQERDFGTQYF
TRBJ1-1	TRBV6-5	16	CASSYSTGERGTEAFF
TRBJ1-1	TRBV27	14	CASSLSSGQGVAFF
TRBJ2-7	TRBV6-5	14	CASSSDGNSYEQYF
TRBJ1-4	TRBV7-2	14	CASSYRVTNEKLFF
TRBJ1-5	TRBV6-1	12	CASRAENQPQHF
TRBJ2-6	TRBV7-3	19	CASSLTGTNYRSGANVLTF
TRBJ2-7	TRBV19	13	CATQDRWDNEQYF
TRBJ1-1	TRBV19	15	CASRTGAAGNTEAFF
TRBJ1-2	TRBV27	14	CASSPRTVFYGYTF
TRBJ1-5	TRBV21-1	16	CATPRVEANSNQPQHF
TRBJ2-1	TRBV4-1	12	CASSQGLAEQFF
TRBJ1-5	TRBV27	21	CASSLSGLGREGRYSNQPQHF
TRBJ1-4	TRBV7-2	11	CASSQGEKLFF
TRBJ2-6	TRBV7-8	17	CASSTGQGALGANVLTF
TRBJ2-1	TRBV2	13	CASNLARYNEQFF
TRBJ2-2	TRBV27	17	CASSPGLAGAKTGELFF
TRBJ2-3	TRBV13	13	CASSPTGADTQYF
TRBJ2-3	TRBV27	16	CASRNPSGRAVDTQYF
TRBJ1-2	TRBV7-9	15	CASSLGRGTNYGYTF
TRBJ2-7	TRBV7-9	16	CASSLDDTPAPHEQYF
TRBJ1-6	TRBV30	15	CAWSRGTGGNSPLHF
TRBJ2-1	TRBV7-8	11	CASSASNEQFF
TRBJ1-2	TRBV2	15	CASRSGTGGDYGYTF
TRBJ1-2	TRBV7-2	14	CASSLGRSLASYTF
TRBJ1-2	TRBV28	15	CASSGTGSRARGYTF
TRBJ2-4	TRBV7-2	13	CASSLVAAGEKYF
TRBJ1-5	TRBV7-8	13	CASSQDRAQPQHF
TRBJ1-4	TRBV19	16	CASSISSAGRNEKLFF
TRBJ1-2	TRBV6-6	13	CASSYEGSWGYTF
TRBJ2-7	TRBV2	14	CASTTTGQGGEQYF
TRBJ1-1	TRBV7-9	15	CSSSPPGTANTEAFF
TRBJ2-1	TRBV27	14	CASSLAPRGHEQFF
TRBJ1-5	TRBV6-8	14	CASRNRQGHQPQHF
TRBJ1-2	TRBV29-1	13	CSVEDRGETGYTF
TRBJ2-5	TRBV5-6	16	CASSFGLAGGQETQYF
TRBJ2-7	TRBV7-3	13	CASSPGPTGEQYF
TRBJ2-6	TRBV12-5	18	CASGFLTDTRSGANVLTF
TRBJ2-5	TRBV11-2	17	CASSLVPGGSTQETQYF
TRBJ2-3	TRBV19	15	CASSIRPRQTDTQYF